The entry that follows covers one T cell receptor (beta chain) sequence. These data come from a study of low-dose radiotherapy and immunotherapy resistance in tumors. Alpha and beta chains were covered, as first-strand cDNA relied on TRAV- and TRBV-specific primers. Amplification of TCRs used a constant-region primer and V-primer adapter for 20 PCR cycles. One entry per CDR3 protein results from TCRdb running MiXCR on the reads. The sample records roughly 60,000 distinct CDR3 sequences, roughly 24% being singletons. This sample's time point: before trial treatment. Donors were administered nivolumab, ipilimumab, aspirin and low-dose cyclophosphamide, together with low-dose radiotherapy. The starting material was PBMCs, obtained before treatment. The receptor was derived from a male donor with prostate cancer.

The CDR3 spells CASSTRTSGVNFGEQYF. CDR3 nucleotide sequence: TGTGCCAGCAGTACGAGGACTAGCGGGGTAAACTTTGGCGAGCAGTACTTC. The V call is TRBV27, the J call TRBJ2-7; TRBD2 matches 12 bases. The CDR3 consists of 17 residues. Losses at the gene ends were 5 bases for V and 6 bases for J; bases not matched to a gene: 14. Germline V gene lookup returns CDR1 MNHEY and CDR2 SMNVEV (reference sequence).